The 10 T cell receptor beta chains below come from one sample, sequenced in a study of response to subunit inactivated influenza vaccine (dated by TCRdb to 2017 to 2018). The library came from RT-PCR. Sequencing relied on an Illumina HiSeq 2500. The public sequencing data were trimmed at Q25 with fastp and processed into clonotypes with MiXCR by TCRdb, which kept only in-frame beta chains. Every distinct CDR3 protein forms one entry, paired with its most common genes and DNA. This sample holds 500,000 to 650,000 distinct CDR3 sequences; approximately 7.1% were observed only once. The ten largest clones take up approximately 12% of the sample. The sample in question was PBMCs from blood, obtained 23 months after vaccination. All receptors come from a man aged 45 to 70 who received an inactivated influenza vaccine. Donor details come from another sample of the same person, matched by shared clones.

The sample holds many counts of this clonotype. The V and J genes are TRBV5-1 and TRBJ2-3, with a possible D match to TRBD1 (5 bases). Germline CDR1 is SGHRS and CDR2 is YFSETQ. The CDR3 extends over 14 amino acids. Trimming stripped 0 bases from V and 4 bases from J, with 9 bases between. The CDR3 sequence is CASSLEQGSDTQYF. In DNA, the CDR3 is TGCGCCAGCAGCTTGGAGCAGGGATCAGATACGCAGTATTTT.

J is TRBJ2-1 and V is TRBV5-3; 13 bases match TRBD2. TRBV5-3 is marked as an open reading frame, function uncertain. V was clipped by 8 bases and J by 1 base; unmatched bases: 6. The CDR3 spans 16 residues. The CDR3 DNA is TGTGCCAGCACTGGGACTAGCGGGGTTTCCTACAATGAGCAGTTCTTC. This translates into CASTGTSGVSYNEQFF.

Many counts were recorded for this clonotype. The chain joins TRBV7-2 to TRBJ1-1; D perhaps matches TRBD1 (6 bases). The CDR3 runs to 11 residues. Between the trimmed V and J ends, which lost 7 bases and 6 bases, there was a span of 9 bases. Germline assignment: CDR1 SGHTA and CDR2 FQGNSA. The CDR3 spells CASIYRAEAFF. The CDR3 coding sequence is TGTGCCAGCATCTACAGGGCTGAAGCTTTCTTT.

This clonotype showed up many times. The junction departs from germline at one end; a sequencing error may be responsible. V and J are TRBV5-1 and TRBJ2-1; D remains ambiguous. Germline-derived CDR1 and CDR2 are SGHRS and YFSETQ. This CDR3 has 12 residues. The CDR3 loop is CASSLVRNEQFF. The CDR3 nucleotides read TGTGCCAGCAGTTTAGTCAGAAATGAGCAGTTCTTC.

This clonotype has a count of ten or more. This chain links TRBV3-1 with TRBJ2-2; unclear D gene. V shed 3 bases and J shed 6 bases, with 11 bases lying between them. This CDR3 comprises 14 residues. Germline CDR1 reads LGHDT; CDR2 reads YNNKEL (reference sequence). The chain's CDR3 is CASSQGNVAGELFF. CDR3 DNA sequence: TGTGCCAGCAGCCAGGGGAATGTAGCCGGGGAGCTGTTTTTT.

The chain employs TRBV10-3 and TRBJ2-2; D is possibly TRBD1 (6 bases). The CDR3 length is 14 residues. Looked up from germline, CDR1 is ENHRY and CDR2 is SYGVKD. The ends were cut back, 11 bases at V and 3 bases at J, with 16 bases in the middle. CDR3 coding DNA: TGTGCCGCCACAGGGATGGGGGACACCGGGGAGCTGTTTTTT. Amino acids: CAATGMGDTGELFF.

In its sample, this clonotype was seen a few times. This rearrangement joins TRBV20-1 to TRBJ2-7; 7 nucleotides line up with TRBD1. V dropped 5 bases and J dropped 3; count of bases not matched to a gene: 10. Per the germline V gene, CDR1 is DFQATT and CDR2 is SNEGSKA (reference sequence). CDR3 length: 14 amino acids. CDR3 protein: CSASQGDRVYEQYF. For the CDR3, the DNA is TGCAGTGCTTCACAGGGTGACAGGGTCTACGAGCAGTACTTC.

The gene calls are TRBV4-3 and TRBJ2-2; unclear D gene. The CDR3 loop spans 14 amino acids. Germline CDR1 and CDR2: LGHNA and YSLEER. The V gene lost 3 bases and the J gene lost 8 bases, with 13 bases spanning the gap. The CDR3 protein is CASSHQTLQGELFF. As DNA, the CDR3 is TGCGCCAGCAGCCACCAAACCCTACAGGGGGAGCTGTTTTTT.

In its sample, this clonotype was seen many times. CDR3 residues: CASSLGSGDWNEQFF. CDR3 DNA sequence: TGTGCCAGCAGCTTGGGTAGCGGGGATTGGAATGAGCAGTTCTTC. The V call is TRBV11-1, the J call TRBJ2-1; 8 bases align to TRBD2. The germline gives CDR1 SGHAT, CDR2 FQDESV (reference sequence). The CDR3 has 15 residues. V shed 3 bases and J 7 bases; nucleotides not matched to a gene: 8. Full variable domain (outside the CDR3, taken from reference TRBV11-1 and TRBJ2-1): EAEVAQSPRYKITEKSQAVAFWCDPISGHATLYWYRQILGQGPELLVQFQDESVVDDSQLPKDRFSAERLKGVDSTLKIQPAELGDSAMYLCASSLGSGDWNEQFFGPGTRLTVL.

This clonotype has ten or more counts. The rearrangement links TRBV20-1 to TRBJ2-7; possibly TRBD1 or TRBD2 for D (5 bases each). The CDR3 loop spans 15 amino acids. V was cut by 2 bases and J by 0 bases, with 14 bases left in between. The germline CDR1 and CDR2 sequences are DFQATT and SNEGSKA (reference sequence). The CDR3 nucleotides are TGCAGTGCTAGATCCGTTGGGGACGGCTCCTACGAGCAGTACTTC. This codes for CSARSVGDGSYEQYF.